The 21 T cell receptor beta chains below come from one sample, sequenced in a study of cytomegalovirus exposure and HLA in healthy donors. PCR employed 60 Vbeta and 13 Jbeta primers. The table came from immunoSEQ multiplex PCR; TCRdb's copy has only in-frame clones and leaves some out. The sample shows approximately 150,000 clones, roughly three quarters of them seen only once. Sample: PBMCs. These receptors were collected from a woman between 40 and 50 years old in good health and CMV-seronegative.

The V call is TRBV11-3, the J call TRBJ2-1; D is perhaps TRBD2 (6 bases). The CDR3 loop spans 14 amino acids. V lost 0 bases to trimming and J lost 8 bases, with 11 bases between them. Germline-derived CDR1 and CDR2 are SGHNT and YENEEA. CDR3 residues: CASSLEGGFDEQFF. The CDR3 DNA reads as TGTGCCAGCAGCTTAGAGGGGGGATTCGATGAGCAGTTCTTC.

The chain joins TRBV5-6 to TRBJ2-2; no firm D call. V lost 4 bases to trimming and J lost 9 bases, with 7 bases between them. From germline, CDR1 is SGHDT and CDR2 YYEEEE. This CDR3 is 11 amino acids long. The CDR3 DNA sequence: TGTGCCAGCAGCACAAACAGGGAGCTGTTTTTT. Protein sequence: CASSTNRELFF.

The J gene is TRBJ2-3, the V gene TRBV4-2; TRBD2 agrees at 11 bases. The CDR3 has 18 residues. J gave up 5 bases and V 3 bases, and 13 bases lay outside the gene matches. CDR1 and CDR2 (germline): LGHNA, YNFKEQ. The CDR3 DNA sequence: TGTGCCAGCAGCCAGGTTACCTTAGGACTAGCGGGTGTAGATACGCAGTATTTT. Its translation: CASSQVTLGLAGVDTQYF.

The chain is built from TRBV15 and TRBJ2-7; 11 bases line up with TRBD2. Germline CDR1 reads LNHNV; CDR2 reads YYDKDF (reference sequence). Trimming removed 1 base from V and 2 bases from J; junction bases left unmatched: 1. The CDR3 has 15 amino acids. For the CDR3, the DNA is TGTGCCACCAGCAGAGCACTAGCGGGAGCCTACGAGCAGTACTTC. Translation gives CATSRALAGAYEQYF.

This sequence joins TRBV7-3 and TRBJ2-5; tentative D call: TRBD2 (6 bases). Germline lookup yields CDR1 SGHTA and CDR2 FQGTGA. Trimming shortened V by 5 bases and J by 2 bases, and 12 bases separated the two germline ends. The length of the CDR3 is 14 residues. Here the CDR3 reads CASSTLGGQETQYF. DNA for the CDR3: TGTGCCAGCAGCACCCTTGGGGGGCAAGAGACCCAGTACTTC.

This rearrangement joins TRBV7-6 to TRBJ2-7; 7 nucleotides agree with TRBD1. Germline lookup yields CDR1 SGHVS and CDR2 FNYEAQ. The junction had 12 bases not matched to a gene; V was cut back by 7 bases and J by 3 bases. The CDR3 length is 15 residues. This chain's CDR3 is CASTRSTGPVYEQYF. The CDR3 DNA sequence: TGTGCCAGCACCCGATCGACAGGGCCTGTCTACGAGCAGTACTTC.

This clone was detected once. CDR3 sequence reads: CAWSGQNYGYTF. The DNA for the CDR3 is TGTGCCTGGAGTGGGCAGAACTATGGCTACACCTTC. The chain uses TRBV30 and TRBJ1-2; D gene unclear. The germline gives CDR1 GTSNPN, CDR2 SVGIG (reference sequence). CDR3 size: 12 residues. Trimming took off 1 base at V and 2 bases at J, with 5 bases between the two ends.

The V gene is TRBV7-2, the J gene TRBJ2-5; 7 bases are a match to TRBD1. V was clipped by 1 base and J by 3 bases; unmatched bases: 5. Germline V gene data show CDR1 as SGHTA and CDR2 as FQGNSA. This CDR3 is built from 15 residues. For the CDR3, the DNA is TGTGCCAGCAGCTTAGACCCCGGGACAGAAGAGACCCAGTACTTC. Translating it yields CASSLDPGTEETQYF. The full variable domain, its missing parts supplied by reference TRBV7-2 and TRBJ2-5, is GAGVSQSPSNKVTEKGKDVELRCDPISGHTALYWYRQSLGQGLEFLIYFQGNSAPDKSGLPSDRFSAERTGGSVSTLTIQRTQQEDSAVYLCASSLDPGTEETQYFGPGTRLLVL.

This clone was picked up a small number of times. V gene TRBV13 combines with J gene TRBJ1-1; 7 nucleotides agree with TRBD1. V lost 5 bases to trimming and J lost 0 bases; unmatched junction nucleotides: 3. CDR3 length: 14 residues. Germline lookup yields CDR1 PRHDT and CDR2 FYEKMQ (reference sequence). CDR3 residues: CASSRGQMNTEAFF. CDR3 DNA: TGTGCCAGCAGCCGGGGACAGATGAACACTGAAGCTTTCTTT.

The genes are TRBV7-9 and TRBJ2-7, with D maybe TRBD1 (6 bases). The ends were cut back, 5 bases at V and 5 bases at J, with 10 bases in the middle. The germline CDR1 and CDR2 sequences are SEHNR and FQNEAQ (reference sequence). The length of the CDR3 is 12 residues. In DNA form, the CDR3 reads TGTGCCAGCAGCCTGGGACATAACGAGCAGTACTTC. Translation: CASSLGHNEQYF. The whole variable domain, remainder taken from reference TRBV7-9 and TRBJ2-7, is DTGVSQNPRHKITKRGQNVTFRCDPISEHNRLYWYRQTLGQGPEFLTYFQNEAQLEKSRLLSDRFSAERPKGSFSTLEIQRTEQGDSAMYLCASSLGHNEQYFGPGTRLTVT.

The chain joins TRBV9 to TRBJ2-5; TRBD1 agrees at 7 bases. The CDR3 runs to 16 residues. With 3 bases clipped from V and 4 bases from J, the junction kept 12 bases outside the gene matches. Germline V gives CDR1 SGDLS, CDR2 YYNGEE. The CDR3 is CASSAGPDRVGETQYF. DNA for the CDR3: TGTGCCAGCAGCGCCGGACCCGACAGGGTTGGAGAGACCCAGTACTTC. The entire variable domain, with the rest obtained from reference TRBV9 and TRBJ2-5, is as follows: DSGVTQTPKHLITATGQRVTLRCSPRSGDLSVYWYQQSLDQGLQFLIQYYNGEERAKGNILERFSAQQFPDLHSELNLSSLELGDSALYFCASSAGPDRVGETQYFGPGTRLLVL.

The gene calls are TRBV13 and TRBJ2-1, with TRBD2 matching 10 bases. V lost 0 bases to trimming and J lost 10 bases; unmatched junction nucleotides: 12. The CDR3 length is 17 residues. The germline gives CDR1 PRHDT, CDR2 FYEKMQ (reference sequence). The DNA for the CDR3 is TGTGCCAGCAGCTTAGGTGCAGCGGGAGGGCTATTATGGGAGCAGTTCTTC. Amino acid sequence: CASSLGAAGGLLWEQFF.

The rearrangement joins TRBV30 to TRBJ1-1; 9 bases line up with TRBD1. This CDR3 spans 14 amino acids. V dropped 3 bases and J dropped 4; count of bases not matched to a gene: 6. The germline V gene has CDR1 GTSNPN and CDR2 SVGIG (reference sequence). The CDR3 is CAWRYTGGGTEAFF. The CDR3 bases are TGTGCCTGGAGATACACAGGGGGCGGCACTGAAGCTTTCTTT.

The rearrangement joins TRBV6-5 to TRBJ1-1, with 8 bases matching TRBD1. The CDR3 totals 14 residues. The germline V gene encodes CDR1 MNHEY and CDR2 SVGAGI. With V trimmed by 7 bases and J by 3 bases, 7 bases remained unmatched. CDR3 DNA: TGTGCCAGCACTTGGACAGGGAGAGACACTGAAGCTTTCTTT. Amino acid sequence: CASTWTGRDTEAFF.

The rearrangement joins TRBV11-3 to TRBJ2-1, with a possible D match to TRBD2 (6 bases). The CDR3 is 13 residues long. V lost 1 base and J 6 bases, leaving 7 bases between the germline ends. Germline CDR1 SGHNT, CDR2 YENEEA. For the CDR3, the DNA is TGTGCCAGCAGCTTAGGGGGAGGCAATGAGCAGTTCTTC. Translated: CASSLGGGNEQFF.

A remark on this clone: Germline and junction disagree at one end, which may indicate a read error. The rearrangement joins TRBV6-5 to TRBJ2-6, with D possibly being TRBD1 (5 bases). Germline lookup yields CDR1 MNHEY and CDR2 SVGAGI. The CDR3 extends over 15 amino acids. The CDR3 region is CASSYLWSGANGLTF. The CDR3 DNA reads TGTGCCAGCAGTTACCTGTGGTCTGGGGCCAACGGCCTGACTTTC.

This chain joins TRBV4-3 and TRBJ2-3; TRBD2 aligns across 9 bases. CDR3 length equals 15 residues. Germline CDR1 LGHNA, CDR2 YSLEER. V was pared by 3 bases and J by 2 bases, with 3 bases of the junction left unmatched. The CDR3 sequence is CASSHTSGYTDTQYF. CDR3 DNA: TGCGCCAGCAGCCACACTAGCGGGTACACAGATACGCAGTATTTT.

This clone was recorded a few times. This chain links TRBV7-9 with TRBJ2-1; 9 bases line up with TRBD1. This CDR3 spans 17 amino acids. V trimming: 3 bases; J trimming: 1 base; junction bases outside the gene matches: 7. Germline V CDR1 and CDR2: SEHNR, FQNEAQ (reference sequence). CDR3 region: CASSFNPGQGSYNEQFF. CDR3 nucleotides: TGTGCCAGCAGCTTCAATCCGGGACAGGGATCCTACAATGAGCAGTTCTTC. The entire variable domain, with the rest obtained from reference TRBV7-9 and TRBJ2-1, is as follows: DTGVSQNPRHKITKRGQNVTFRCDPISEHNRLYWYRQTLGQGPEFLTYFQNEAQLEKSRLLSDRFSAERPKGSFSTLEIQRTEQGDSAMYLCASSFNPGQGSYNEQFFGPGTRLTVL.

The chain is built from TRBV25-1 and TRBJ2-3; D call uncertain. The CDR3 contains 13 residues. V was shortened by 6 bases and J by 3 bases, with 10 bases between the two germline ends. CDR1 and CDR2 (germline): MGHDK, SYGVNS. CDR3 in amino acids: CASSLPATDTQYF. In nucleotides, the CDR3 is TGTGCCAGCAGCCTGCCAGCGACAGATACGCAGTATTTT.

This clone has a single count. The CDR3: CASSGTGNQPQHF. The CDR3 bases are TGTGCCAGCAGTGGTACAGGGAATCAGCCCCAGCATTTT. J is TRBJ1-5 and V is TRBV2, with a possible D match to TRBD1 (6 bases). CDR1 is SNHLY, CDR2 FYNNEI, per germline. Trimming left V 4 bases short and J 4 bases short, with 8 bases between. This CDR3 region has 13 residues.

This rearrangement joins TRBV11-2 to TRBJ2-7; 7 nucleotides agree with TRBD1. J lost 3 bases, V lost 7 bases, and 9 bases had no gene match. Germline-derived CDR1 and CDR2 are SGHAT and FQNNGV. The CDR3 contains 14 residues. The CDR3 DNA reads as TGTGCCAGCACCGGACAGGCTGACGTCTACGAGCAGTACTTC. As protein: CASTGQADVYEQYF.